The clone carrying this TCR beta chain has only a few counts. TCRdb itself ran the 5' RACE reads through MiXCR, one entry per CDR3 protein. The sample holds about 92,000 distinct CDR3 sequences, more than 10% seen once. Time point specified: sample taken at primary tumor resection. This sample is part of a study of spatial heterogeneity in lung cancer. Germline V gene data show CDR1 as MNHEY and CDR2 as SMNVEV (reference sequence). Trimming at V came to 10 bases and at J to 8 bases, leaving 5 bases not matched to a gene. CDR3 length: 13 residues. This rearrangement joins TRBV27 to TRBJ2-1; 13 positions agree with TRBD2. The material was PBMCs, obtained at surgery. The TCR originated in a male donor with early-stage non-small cell lung cancer. The CDR3 bases are TGTGCCACCGGACTAGCGGGAGAAGATGAGCAGTTCTTC. Protein product: CATGLAGEDEQFF.